Given below is one T cell receptor (beta chain) in context. Antigen specificity is unknown. At a deep level, the assay was run. Each cell subset's genomic DNA was divided evenly among several immunoSEQ plates. Unsorted PBMC samples were amplified in replicate PCRs containing roughly 290 ng DNA, 30,000 or so T cell genomes. Produced via immunoSEQ multiplex PCR; TCRdb's table is partial and in-frame only. The table shows roughly 500,000 clones, with about four fifths occurring only once. The J segment lost 6 bases and the V segment lost 3 bases, leaving 6 bases of the junction unmatched. The CDR3 contains 16 residues. The germline gives CDR1 SGHRS, CDR2 YFSETQ. These data come from a study of shared clonotypes between healthy human individuals. Study-level results: Among donors, sharing of clonotypes was expected to be affected by sequencing depth.

The chain is built from TRBV5-1 and TRBJ2-1, with 13 positions matching TRBD2. Material for sequencing was PBMCs. This TCR was recovered from a woman aged 40 to 55 in good health. Some clones in this sample may be carry-over from other donors' samples. CDR3 sequence: CASSSRTSGRPNEQFF. CDR3 DNA: TGCGCCAGCAGCTCCCGGACTAGCGGGAGACCCAATGAGCAGTTCTTC.